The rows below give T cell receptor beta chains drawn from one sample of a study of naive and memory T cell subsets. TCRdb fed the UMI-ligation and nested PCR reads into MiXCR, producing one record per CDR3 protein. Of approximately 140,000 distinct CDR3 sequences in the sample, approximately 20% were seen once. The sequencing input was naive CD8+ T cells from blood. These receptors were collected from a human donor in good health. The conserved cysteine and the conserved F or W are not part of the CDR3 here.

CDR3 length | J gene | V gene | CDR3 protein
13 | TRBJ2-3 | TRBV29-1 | SVTGTSGRTDTQY
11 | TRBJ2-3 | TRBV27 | ASSGESTDTQY
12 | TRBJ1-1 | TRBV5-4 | ASSFSVVGSEAF
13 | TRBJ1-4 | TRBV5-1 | ASSYRGRGDEKLF
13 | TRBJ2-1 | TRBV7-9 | ASSLSSMVYNEQF
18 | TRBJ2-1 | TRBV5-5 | ASSLAQTSGRARKHNEQF
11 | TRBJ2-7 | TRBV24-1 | ATESGDSYEQY
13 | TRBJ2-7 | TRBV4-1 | ASSQTTGATHEQY
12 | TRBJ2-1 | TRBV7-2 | ASSLAGEGPEQF
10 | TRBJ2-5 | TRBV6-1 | ASSEAQETQY
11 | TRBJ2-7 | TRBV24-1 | ATSDLTGNEQY
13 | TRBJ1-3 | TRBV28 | ASSPQGASGNTIY
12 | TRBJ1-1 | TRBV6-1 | ASSELTARTEAF
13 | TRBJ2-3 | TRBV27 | ASSLLQGLTDTQY
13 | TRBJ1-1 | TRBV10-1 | ASSESPGGPTEAF
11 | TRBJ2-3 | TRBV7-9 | ASTGRDTDTQY
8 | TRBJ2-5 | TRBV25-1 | ASSEETQY
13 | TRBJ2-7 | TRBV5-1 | ASSWEAVLYHEQY
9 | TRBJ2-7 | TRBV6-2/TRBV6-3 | ATTGAEEQY
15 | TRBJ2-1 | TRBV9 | ASSVGLAGPSYNEQF
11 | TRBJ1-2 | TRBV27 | ASSLRDLSGYT
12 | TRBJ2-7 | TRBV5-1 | ASSSRGRPYEQY
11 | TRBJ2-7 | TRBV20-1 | TARGTSSYEQY
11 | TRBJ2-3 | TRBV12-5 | ASGYQAVDTQY
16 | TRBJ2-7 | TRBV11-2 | ASSLVAGSLFSSYEQY
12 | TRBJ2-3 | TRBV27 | ASSPRWSPDTQY
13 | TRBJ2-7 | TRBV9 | ASSVAGDSTYEQY
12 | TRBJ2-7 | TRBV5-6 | ASSLRAGSYEQY
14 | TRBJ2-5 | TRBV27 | ASSLEKTGIQETQY
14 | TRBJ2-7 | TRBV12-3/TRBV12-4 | ASSFKVPGQGDEQY
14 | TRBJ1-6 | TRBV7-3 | ASSLYGSSYNSPLH
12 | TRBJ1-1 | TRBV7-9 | ASSPNPMNTEAF
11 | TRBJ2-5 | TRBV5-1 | ASSLDIQETQY
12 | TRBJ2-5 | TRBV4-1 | ASSQEGQGGTQY
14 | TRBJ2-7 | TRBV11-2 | ASSLLRGLSSYEQY
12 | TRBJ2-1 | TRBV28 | ASRGLAGLNEQF
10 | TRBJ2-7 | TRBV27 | ASSWGQGEQY
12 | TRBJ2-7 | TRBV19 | AASRGLGPYEQY
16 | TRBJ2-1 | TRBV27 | ASSPGASGRPWNNEQF
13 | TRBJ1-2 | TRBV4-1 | ASSQAGLGNYGYT
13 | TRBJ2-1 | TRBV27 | ASASPPRGDNDQF
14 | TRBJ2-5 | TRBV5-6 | ASSLVSDRGPETQY